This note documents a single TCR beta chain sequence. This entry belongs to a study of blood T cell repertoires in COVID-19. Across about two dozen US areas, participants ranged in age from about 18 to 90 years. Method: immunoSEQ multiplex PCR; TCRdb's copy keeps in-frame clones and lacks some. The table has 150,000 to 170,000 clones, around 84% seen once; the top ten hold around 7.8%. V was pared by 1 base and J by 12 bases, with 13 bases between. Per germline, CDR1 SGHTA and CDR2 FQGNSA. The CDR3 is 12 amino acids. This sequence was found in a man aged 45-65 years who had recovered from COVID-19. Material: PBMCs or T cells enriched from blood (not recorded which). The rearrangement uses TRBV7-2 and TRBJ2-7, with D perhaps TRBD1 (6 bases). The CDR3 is CASSLGGQGWYF. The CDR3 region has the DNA TGTGCCAGCAGCTTAGGGGGGCAGGGGTGGTACTTC.